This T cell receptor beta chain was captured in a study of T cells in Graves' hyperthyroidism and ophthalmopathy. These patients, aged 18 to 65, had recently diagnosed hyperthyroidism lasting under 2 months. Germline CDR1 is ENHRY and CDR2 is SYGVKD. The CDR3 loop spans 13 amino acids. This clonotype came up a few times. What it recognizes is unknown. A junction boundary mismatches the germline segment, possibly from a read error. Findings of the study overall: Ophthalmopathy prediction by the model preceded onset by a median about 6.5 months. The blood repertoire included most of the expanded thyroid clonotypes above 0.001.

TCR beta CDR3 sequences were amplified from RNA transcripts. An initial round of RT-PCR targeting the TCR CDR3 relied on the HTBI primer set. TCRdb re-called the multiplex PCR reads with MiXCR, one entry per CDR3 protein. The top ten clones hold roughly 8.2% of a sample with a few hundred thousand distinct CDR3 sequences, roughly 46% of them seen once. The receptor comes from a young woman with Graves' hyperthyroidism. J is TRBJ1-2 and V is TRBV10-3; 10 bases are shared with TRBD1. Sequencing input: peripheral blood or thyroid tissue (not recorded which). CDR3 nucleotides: TGTGCCAGCAGTGGAGGGACAGGGGATGGCTACACCTTC. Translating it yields CASSGGTGDGYTF.